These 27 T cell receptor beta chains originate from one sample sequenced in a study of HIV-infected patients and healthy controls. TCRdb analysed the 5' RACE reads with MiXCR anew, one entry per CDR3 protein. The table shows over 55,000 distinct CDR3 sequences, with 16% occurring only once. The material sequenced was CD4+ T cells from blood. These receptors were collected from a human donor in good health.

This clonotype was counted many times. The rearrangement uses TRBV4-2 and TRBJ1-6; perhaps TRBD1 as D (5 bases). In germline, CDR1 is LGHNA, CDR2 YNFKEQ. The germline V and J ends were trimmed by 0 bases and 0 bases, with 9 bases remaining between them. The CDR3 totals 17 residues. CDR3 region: CASSQDSGNSYNSPLHF. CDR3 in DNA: TGTGCCAGCAGCCAAGATTCAGGGAACTCCTATAATTCACCCCTCCACTTT.

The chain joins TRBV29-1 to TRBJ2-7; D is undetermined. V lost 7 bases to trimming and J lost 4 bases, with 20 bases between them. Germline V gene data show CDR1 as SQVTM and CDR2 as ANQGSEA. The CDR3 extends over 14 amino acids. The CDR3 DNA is TGCAGCGCCTCCGCCGGTCGGGCAGCATACGAGCAGTACTTC. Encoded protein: CSASAGRAAYEQYF.

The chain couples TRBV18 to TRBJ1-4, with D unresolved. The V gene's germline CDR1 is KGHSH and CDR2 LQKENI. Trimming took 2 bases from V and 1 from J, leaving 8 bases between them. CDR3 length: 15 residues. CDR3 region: CASSPLAETNEKLFF. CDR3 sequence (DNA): TGTGCCAGCTCACCATTAGCAGAAACTAATGAAAAACTGTTTTTT. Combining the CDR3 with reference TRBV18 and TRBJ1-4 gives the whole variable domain NAGVMQNPRHLVRRRGQEARLRCSPMKGHSHVYWYRQLPEEGLKFMVYLQKENIIDESGMPKERFSAEFPKEGPSILRIQQVVRGDSAAYFCASSPLAETNEKLFFGSGTQLSVL.

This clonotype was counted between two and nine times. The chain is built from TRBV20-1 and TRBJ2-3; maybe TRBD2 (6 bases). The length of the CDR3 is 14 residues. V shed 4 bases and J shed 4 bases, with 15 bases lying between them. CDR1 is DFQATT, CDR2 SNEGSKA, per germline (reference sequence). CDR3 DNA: TGCAGTGCTACCGAGAGCGGGCGGGCAGATACGCAGTATTTT. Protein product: CSATESGRADTQYF.

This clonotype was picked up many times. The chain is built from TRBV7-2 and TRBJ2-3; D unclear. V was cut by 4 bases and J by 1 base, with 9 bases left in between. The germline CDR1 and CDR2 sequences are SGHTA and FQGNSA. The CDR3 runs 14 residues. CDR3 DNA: TGTGCCAGCAGCTCCTCATATCGCACAGATACGCAGTATTTT. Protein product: CASSSSYRTDTQYF.

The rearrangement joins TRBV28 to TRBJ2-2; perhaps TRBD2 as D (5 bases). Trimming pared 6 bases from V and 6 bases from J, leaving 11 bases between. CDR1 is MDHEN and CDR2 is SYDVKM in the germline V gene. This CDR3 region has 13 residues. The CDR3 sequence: CASSEGRAGELFF. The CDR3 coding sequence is TGTGCCAGCAGCGAGGGAAGGGCCGGGGAGCTGTTTTTT. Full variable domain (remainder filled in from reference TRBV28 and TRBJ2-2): DVKVTQSSRYLVKRTGEKVFLECVQDMDHENMFWYRQDPGLGLRLIYFSYDVKMKEKGDIPEGYSVSREKKERFSLILESASTNQTSMYLCASSEGRAGELFFGEGSRLTVL.

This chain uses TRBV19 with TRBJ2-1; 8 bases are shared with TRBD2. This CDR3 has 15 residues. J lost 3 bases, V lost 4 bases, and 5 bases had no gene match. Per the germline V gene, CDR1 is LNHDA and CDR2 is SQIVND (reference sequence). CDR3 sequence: CASSSPGLVYNEQFF. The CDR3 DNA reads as TGTGCCAGTAGTAGCCCGGGACTAGTCTACAATGAGCAGTTCTTC.

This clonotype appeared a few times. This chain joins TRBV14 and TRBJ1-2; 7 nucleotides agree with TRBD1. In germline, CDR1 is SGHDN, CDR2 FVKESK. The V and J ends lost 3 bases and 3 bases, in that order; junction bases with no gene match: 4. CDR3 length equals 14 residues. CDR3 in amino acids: CASSHRQGYYGYTF. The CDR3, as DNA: TGTGCCAGCAGCCATAGACAGGGCTACTATGGCTACACCTTC.

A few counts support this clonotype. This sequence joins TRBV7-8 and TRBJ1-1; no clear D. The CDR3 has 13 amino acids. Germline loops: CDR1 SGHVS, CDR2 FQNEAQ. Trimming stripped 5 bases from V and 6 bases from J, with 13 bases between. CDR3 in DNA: TGTGCCAGCAGCAAACAACCGGAGTCTGAAGCTTTCTTT. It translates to CASSKQPESEAFF.

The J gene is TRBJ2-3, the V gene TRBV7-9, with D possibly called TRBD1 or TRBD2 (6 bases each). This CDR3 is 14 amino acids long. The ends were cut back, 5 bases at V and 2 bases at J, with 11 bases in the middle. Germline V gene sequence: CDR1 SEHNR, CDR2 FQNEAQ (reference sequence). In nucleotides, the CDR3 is TGTGCCAGCAGCCGAGGGGGGTCCACAGATACGCAGTATTTT. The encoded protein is CASSRGGSTDTQYF.

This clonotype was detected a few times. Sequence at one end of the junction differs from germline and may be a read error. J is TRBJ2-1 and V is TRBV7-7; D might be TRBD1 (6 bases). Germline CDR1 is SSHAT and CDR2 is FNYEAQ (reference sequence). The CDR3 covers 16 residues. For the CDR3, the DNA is TGTGCTAGCAGCCCCACCCTGGACAGCTCCTACAATGAGCAGTTCTTC. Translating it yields CASSPTLDSSYNEQFF.

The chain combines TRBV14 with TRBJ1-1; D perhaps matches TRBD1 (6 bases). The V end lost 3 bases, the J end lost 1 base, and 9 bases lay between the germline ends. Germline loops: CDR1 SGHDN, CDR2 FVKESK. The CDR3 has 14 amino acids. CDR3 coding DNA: TGTGCCAGCAGCCACCTACAGGGGAACACTGAAGCTTTCTTT. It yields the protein CASSHLQGNTEAFF.

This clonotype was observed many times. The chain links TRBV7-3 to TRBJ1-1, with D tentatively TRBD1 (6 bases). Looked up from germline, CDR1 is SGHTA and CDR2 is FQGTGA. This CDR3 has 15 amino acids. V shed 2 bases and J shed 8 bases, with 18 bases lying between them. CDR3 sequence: CASSLWGPGTSEAFF. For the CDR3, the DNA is TGTGCCAGCAGCTTATGGGGCCCCGGGACATCCGAAGCTTTCTTT.

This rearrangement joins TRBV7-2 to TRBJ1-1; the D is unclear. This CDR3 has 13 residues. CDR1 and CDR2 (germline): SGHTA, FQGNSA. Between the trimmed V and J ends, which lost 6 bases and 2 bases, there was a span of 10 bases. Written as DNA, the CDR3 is TGTGCCAGCAGACAGAACTCTAACACTGAAGCTTTCTTT. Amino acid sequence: CASRQNSNTEAFF. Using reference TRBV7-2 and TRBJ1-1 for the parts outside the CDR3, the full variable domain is GAGVSQSPSNKVTEKGKDVELRCDPISGHTALYWYRQSLGQGLEFLIYFQGNSAPDKSGLPSDRFSAERTGGSVSTLTIQRTQQEDSAVYLCASRQNSNTEAFFGQGTRLTVV.

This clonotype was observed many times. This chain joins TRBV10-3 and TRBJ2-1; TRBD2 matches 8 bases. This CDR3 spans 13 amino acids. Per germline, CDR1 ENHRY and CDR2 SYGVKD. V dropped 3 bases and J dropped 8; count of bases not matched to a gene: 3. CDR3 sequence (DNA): TGTGCCATCAGTGAACGGCGGGAGGATGAGCAGTTCTTC. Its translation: CAISERREDEQFF.

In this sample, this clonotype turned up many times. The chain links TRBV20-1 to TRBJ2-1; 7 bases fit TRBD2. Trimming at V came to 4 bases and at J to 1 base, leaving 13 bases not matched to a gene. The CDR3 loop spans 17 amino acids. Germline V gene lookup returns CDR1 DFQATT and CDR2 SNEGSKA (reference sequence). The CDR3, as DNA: TGCAGTGCTATGGGGGTGGGCGGGAGCATTTCCTACAATGAGCAGTTCTTC. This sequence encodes CSAMGVGGSISYNEQFF.

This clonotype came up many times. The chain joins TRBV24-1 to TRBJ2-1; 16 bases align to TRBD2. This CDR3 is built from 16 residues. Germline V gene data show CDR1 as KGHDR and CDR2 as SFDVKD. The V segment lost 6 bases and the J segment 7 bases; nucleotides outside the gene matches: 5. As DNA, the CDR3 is TGTGCCACCAGTAAAGCGGGACTAGCGGGAGGGAATGAGCAGTTCTTC. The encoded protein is CATSKAGLAGGNEQFF.

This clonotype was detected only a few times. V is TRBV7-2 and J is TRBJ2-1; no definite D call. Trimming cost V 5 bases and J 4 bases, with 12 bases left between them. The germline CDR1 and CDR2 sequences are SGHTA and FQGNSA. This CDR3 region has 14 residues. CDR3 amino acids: CASSPLGFYNEQFF. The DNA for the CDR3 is TGTGCCAGCAGCCCGCTGGGCTTTTACAATGAGCAGTTCTTC.

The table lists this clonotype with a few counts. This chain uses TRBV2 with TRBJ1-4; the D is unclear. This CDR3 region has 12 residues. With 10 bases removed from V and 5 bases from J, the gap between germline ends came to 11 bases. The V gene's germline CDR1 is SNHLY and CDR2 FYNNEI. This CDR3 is CATVSRNEKLFF. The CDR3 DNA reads TGTGCCACTGTGTCCCGAAATGAAAAACTGTTTTTT.

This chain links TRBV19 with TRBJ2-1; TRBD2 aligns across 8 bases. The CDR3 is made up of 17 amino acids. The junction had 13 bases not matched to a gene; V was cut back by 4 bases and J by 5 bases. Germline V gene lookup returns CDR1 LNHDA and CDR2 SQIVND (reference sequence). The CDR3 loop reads CASSNKGSGSPNNEQFF. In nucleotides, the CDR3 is TGTGCCAGTAGTAATAAGGGGAGCGGGAGTCCGAACAATGAGCAGTTCTTC.

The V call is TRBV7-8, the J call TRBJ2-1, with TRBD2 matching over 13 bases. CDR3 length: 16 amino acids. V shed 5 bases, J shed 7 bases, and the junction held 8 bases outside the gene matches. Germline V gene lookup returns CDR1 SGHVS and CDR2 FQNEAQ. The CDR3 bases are TGTGCCAGCAGCGGGGGACTAGCGGGAAGCTTAAATGAGCAGTTCTTC. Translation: CASSGGLAGSLNEQFF.

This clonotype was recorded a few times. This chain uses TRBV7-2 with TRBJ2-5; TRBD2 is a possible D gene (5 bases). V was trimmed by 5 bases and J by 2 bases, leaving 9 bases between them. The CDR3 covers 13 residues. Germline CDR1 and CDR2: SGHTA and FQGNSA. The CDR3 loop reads CASSIERQETQYF. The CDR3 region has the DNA TGTGCCAGCAGCATCGAGCGGCAAGAGACCCAGTACTTC.

CDR3: CASSLVGGGQMINNEQFF. DNA for the CDR3: TGTGCCAGCAGCTTAGTTGGTGGGGGACAGATGATAAACAATGAGCAGTTCTTC. V gene TRBV7-3 combines with J gene TRBJ2-1, with 7 positions matching TRBD1. This CDR3 has 18 residues. Germline-derived CDR1 and CDR2 are SGHTA and FQGTGA. The J segment lost 5 bases and the V segment lost 2 bases, leaving 15 bases of the junction unmatched.

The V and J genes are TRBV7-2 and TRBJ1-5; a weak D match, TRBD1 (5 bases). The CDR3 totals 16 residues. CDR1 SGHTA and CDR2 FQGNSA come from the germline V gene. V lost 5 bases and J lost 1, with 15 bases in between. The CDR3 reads CASSPPGPISNQPQHF. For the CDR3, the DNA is TGTGCCAGCAGCCCTCCGGGACCGATCAGCAATCAGCCCCAGCATTTT.

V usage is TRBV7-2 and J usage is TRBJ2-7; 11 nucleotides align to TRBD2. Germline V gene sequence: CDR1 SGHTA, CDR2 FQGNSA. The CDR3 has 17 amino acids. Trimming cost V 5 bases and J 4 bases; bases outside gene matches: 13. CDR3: CASSRTRGLAGGYEQYF. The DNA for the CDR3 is TGTGCCAGCAGCCGAACCCGGGGGCTAGCGGGAGGATACGAGCAGTACTTC.

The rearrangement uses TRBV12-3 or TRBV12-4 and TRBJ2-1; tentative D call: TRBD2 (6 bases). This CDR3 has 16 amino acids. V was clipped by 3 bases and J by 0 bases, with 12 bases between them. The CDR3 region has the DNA TGTGCCAGCAGTTTTCCCTCGGGAGTCTCCTACAATGAGCAGTTCTTC. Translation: CASSFPSGVSYNEQFF.

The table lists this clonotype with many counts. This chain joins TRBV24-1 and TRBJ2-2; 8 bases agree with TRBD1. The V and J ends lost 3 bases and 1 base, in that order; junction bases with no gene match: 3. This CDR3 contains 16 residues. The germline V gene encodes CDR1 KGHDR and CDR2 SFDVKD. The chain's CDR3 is CATSDPGTGNTGELFF. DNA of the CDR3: TGTGCCACCAGTGATCCCGGGACAGGGAACACCGGGGAGCTGTTTTTT.